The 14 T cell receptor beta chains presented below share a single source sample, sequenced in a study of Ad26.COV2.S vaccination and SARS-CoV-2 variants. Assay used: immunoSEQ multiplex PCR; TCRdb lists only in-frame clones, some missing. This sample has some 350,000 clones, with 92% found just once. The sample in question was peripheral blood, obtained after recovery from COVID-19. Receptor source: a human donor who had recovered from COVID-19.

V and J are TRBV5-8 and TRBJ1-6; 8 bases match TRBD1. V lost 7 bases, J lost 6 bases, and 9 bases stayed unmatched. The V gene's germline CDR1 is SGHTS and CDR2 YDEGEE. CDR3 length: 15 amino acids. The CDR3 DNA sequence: TGTGCCAGCGATAGACAGGGGACAGTTAATTCACCCCTCCACTTT. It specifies CASDRQGTVNSPLHF.

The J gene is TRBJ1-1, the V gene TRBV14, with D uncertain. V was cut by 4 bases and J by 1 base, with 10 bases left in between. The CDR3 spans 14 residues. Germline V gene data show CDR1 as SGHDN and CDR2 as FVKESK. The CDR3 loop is CASSLIMGNTEAFF. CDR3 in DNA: TGTGCCAGCAGCCTGATCATGGGGAACACTGAAGCTTTCTTT. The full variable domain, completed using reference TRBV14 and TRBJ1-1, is EAGVTQFPSHSVIEKGQTVTLRCDPISGHDNLYWYRRVMGKEIKFLLHFVKESKQDESGMPNNRFLAERTGGTYSTLKVQPAELEDSGVYFCASSLIMGNTEAFFGQGTRLTVV.

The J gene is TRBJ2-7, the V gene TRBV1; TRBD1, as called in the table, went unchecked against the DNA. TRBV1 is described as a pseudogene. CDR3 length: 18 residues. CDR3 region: CTSSQEWVGQAREYEQYF. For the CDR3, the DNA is TGCACCAGCAGCCAAGAATGGGTAGGACAGGCCCGCGAATACGAGCAGTACTTC.

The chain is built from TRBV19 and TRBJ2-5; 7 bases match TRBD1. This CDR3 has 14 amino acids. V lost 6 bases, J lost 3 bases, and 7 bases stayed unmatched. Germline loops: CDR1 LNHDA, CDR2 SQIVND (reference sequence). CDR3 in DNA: TGTGCCAGTAGCCAGACAGGGTGGAAAGAGACCCAGTACTTC. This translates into CASSQTGWKETQYF.

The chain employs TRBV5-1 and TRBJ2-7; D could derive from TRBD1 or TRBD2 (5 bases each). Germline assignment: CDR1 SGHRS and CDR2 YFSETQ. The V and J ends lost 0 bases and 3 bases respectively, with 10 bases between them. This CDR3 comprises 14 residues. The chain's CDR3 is CASSLGSGRYEQYF. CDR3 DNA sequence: TGCGCCAGCAGCTTGGGTTCGGGGCGCTACGAGCAGTACTTC.

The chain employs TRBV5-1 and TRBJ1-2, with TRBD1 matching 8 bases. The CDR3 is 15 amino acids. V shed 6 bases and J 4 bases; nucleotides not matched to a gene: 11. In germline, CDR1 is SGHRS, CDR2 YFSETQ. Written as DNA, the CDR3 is TGCGCCAGCACCCTGCAAGCAGGGGGCGCCTATGGCTACACCTTC. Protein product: CASTLQAGGAYGYTF.

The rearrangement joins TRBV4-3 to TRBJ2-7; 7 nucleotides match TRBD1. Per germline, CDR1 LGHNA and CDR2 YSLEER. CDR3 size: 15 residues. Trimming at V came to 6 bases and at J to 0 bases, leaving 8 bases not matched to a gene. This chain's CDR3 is CASSLTGNPSYEQYF. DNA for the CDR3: TGCGCCAGCAGTCTGACAGGGAACCCCTCCTACGAGCAGTACTTC.

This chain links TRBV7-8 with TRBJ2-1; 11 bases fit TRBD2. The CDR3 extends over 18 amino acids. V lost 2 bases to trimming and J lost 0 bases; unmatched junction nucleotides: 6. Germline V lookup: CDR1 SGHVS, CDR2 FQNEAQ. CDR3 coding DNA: TGTGCCAGCAGCTTAACTAGCGGGGGCCCTAGCTCCTACAATGAGCAGTTCTTC. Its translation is CASSLTSGGPSSYNEQFF.

CDR3 coding DNA: TGTGCCAGCAGCCCCCCAGGGGGGGTAACTGAAGCTTTCTTT. This codes for CASSPPGGVTEAFF. The rearrangement joins TRBV7-9 to TRBJ1-1; 7 positions agree with TRBD1. Germline V gives CDR1 SEHNR, CDR2 FQNEAQ (reference sequence). The V and J ends lost 5 bases and 5 bases, in that order; junction bases with no gene match: 8. The CDR3 length is 14 residues.

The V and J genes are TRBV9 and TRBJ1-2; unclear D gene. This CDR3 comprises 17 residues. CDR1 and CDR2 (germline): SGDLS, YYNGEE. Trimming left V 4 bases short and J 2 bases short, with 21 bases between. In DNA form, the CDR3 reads TGTGCCAGCAGCTTGACTGCTAAAGGTCTCTTAAACTATGGCTACACCTTC. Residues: CASSLTAKGLLNYGYTF.

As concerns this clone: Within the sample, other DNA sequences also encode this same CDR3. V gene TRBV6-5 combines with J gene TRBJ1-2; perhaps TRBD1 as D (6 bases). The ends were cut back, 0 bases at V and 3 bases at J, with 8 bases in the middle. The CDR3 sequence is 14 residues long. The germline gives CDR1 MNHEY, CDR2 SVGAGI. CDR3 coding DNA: TGTGCCAGCAGTTACTCACCAGGGGACTATGGCTACACCTTC. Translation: CASSYSPGDYGYTF.

This CDR3 reads CASGLGIDTQYF. In DNA, the CDR3 is TGTGCTAGTGGTTTGGGTATAGATACGCAGTATTTT. The rearrangement joins TRBV12-5 to TRBJ2-3; D unresolved. The V end was cut by 1 base, the J end by 5 bases, with 4 bases between. The CDR3 spans 12 residues. The germline gives CDR1 LGHNT, CDR2 FRNRAP.

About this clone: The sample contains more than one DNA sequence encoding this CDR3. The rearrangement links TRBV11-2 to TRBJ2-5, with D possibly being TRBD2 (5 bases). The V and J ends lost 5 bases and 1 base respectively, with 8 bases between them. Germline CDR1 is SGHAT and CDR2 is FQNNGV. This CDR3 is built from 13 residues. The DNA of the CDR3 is TGTGCCAGCAGCCCCGGGGTCCAAGAGACCCAGTACTTC. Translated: CASSPGVQETQYF.

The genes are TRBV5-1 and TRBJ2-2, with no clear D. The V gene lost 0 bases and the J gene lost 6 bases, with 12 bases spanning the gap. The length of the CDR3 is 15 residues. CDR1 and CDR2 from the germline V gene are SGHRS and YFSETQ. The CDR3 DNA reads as TGCGCCAGCAGCTTGGCCCTGGATGGTCCCGGGGAGCTGTTTTTT. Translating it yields CASSLALDGPGELFF.